The sequence of this T cell receptor beta chain was determined in a study of metastatic and nonmetastatic thyroid tumors. Study at large: Repertoire comparisons spanned blood and tumor or nodule tissue from malignant and benign thyroid patients. General study results and limits: A significant increase in TCR beta diversity was reportedly seen in malignant thyroid tumors relative to benign nodules, in blood and tumor.

None of the patients had undergone any treatment ahead of thyroid surgery. TCRdb re-clonotyped the PCR reads through MiXCR. Of 20,000 to 25,000 clones in the sample, roughly 20% were seen once. Trimming shortened V by 1 base and J by 9 bases, and 10 bases separated the two germline ends. The CDR3 has 13 residues. Germline V CDR1 and CDR2: SEHNR, FQNEAQ (reference sequence). This clone was recorded at least ten times. Its specificity is unknown. The chain uses TRBV7-9 and TRBJ1-5; D remains ambiguous. The receptor comes from a female donor with papillary thyroid cancer or a benign thyroid nodule (not recorded which). Some clones in this sample may be carry-over from other donors' samples. Material: blood. This chain's CDR3 is CASSLGPLGPQHF. Here the CDR3 DNA reads TGTGCCAGCAGCTTAGGGCCCCTTGGGCCCCAGCATTTT.